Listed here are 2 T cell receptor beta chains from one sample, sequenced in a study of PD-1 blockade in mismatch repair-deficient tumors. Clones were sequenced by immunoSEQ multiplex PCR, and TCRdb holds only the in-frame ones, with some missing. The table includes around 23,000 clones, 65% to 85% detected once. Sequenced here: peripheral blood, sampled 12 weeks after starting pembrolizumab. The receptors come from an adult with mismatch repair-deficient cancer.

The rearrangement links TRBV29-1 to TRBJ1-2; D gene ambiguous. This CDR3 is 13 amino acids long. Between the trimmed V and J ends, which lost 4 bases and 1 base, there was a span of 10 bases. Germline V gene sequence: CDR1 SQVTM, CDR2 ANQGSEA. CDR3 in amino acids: CSVGEELNYGYTF. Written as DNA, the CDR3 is TGCAGCGTTGGGGAGGAACTTAACTATGGCTACACCTTC.

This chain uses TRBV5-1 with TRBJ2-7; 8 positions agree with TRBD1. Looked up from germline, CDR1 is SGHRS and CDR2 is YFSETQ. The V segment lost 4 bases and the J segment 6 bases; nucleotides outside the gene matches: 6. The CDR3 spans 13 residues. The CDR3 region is CASSVGQATEQYF. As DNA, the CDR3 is TGCGCCAGCAGCGTGGGACAGGCAACCGAGCAGTACTTC.